Listed below are T cell receptor beta chains from one sample, sequenced in a study of PD-1 blockade in mismatch repair-deficient tumors. Data came from immunoSEQ multiplex PCR; TCRdb stores just in-frame clones and leaves some out. The sample contains 9,000 to 10,000 clones, more than 80% of which appear only once. Sequencing used PBMCs, obtained less than 47 weeks after starting pembrolizumab. The receptor set was obtained from an adult with mismatch repair-deficient cancer. Both conserved end residues are part of each CDR3. Each record gives: CDR3 protein, V gene.

cdr3_aa: CASSSVAGRHAGQKTQYF; v_call: TRBV27
cdr3_aa: CASSPQGLVTEAFF; v_call: TRBV5-4
cdr3_aa: CATSRDLGQGGINEKLFF; v_call: TRBV15
cdr3_aa: CASTEHRSEAFF; v_call: TRBV19
cdr3_aa: CASSVGGNSGGSDTQYF; v_call: TRBV9
cdr3_aa: CASSKLTPGQGGSDYGYTF; v_call: TRBV7-2
cdr3_aa: CASATGGDYEQYF; v_call: TRBV27
cdr3_aa: CASSFRVTTEAFF; v_call: TRBV27
cdr3_aa: CASNGAGGSYEQYF; v_call: TRBV6-6
cdr3_aa: CASSLLAGVSNEQFF; v_call: TRBV5-4
cdr3_aa: CATSRDIRLAAYNEQFF; v_call: TRBV15
cdr3_aa: CASRRPSTNEKLFF; v_call: TRBV28
cdr3_aa: CASSLDRATNEKLFF; v_call: TRBV11-3
cdr3_aa: CASSPRRTNEKLFF; v_call: TRBV18
cdr3_aa: CASSLSREQYF; v_call: TRBV28
cdr3_aa: CASSQDISSGANVLTF; v_call: TRBV4-1
cdr3_aa: CASSQDDRGGNTGELFF; v_call: TRBV4-2
cdr3_aa: CASSQGTGTGAADGYTF; v_call: TRBV4-1
cdr3_aa: CASSSRDSDNEQFF; v_call: TRBV13
cdr3_aa: CASRGTGEYEQYF; v_call: TRBV6-5
cdr3_aa: CASSLQGGFTEAFF; v_call: TRBV7-3
cdr3_aa: CAWSVEGAAGEAFF; v_call: TRBV30
cdr3_aa: CASSSRQGVEAFF; v_call: TRBV27
cdr3_aa: CASSGTTGFGYGYTF; v_call: TRBV9
cdr3_aa: CASGGLAGETQYF; v_call: TRBV7-9
cdr3_aa: CASSLFGGNYEQYF; v_call: TRBV28
cdr3_aa: CASSNSRLYQETQYF; v_call: TRBV6-5
cdr3_aa: CASSLRAYEQYF; v_call: TRBV28
cdr3_aa: CASSGGSYGDIQYF; v_call: TRBV2
cdr3_aa: CASISPPDREAFF; v_call: TRBV6-5
cdr3_aa: CASSFLDTQYF; v_call: TRBV5-6
cdr3_aa: CASSRTSGRVTYNEQFF; v_call: TRBV5-1
cdr3_aa: CASSLAQDRPYF; v_call: TRBV5-1
cdr3_aa: CASSLGTFNFQYF; v_call: TRBV28
cdr3_aa: CAWSSISGTDYEQYF; v_call: TRBV30
cdr3_aa: CASSFGLTNTEAFF; v_call: TRBV5-4
cdr3_aa: CAWRRQGSNQPQHF; v_call: TRBV30
cdr3_aa: CASSEQGANYGYTF; v_call: TRBV6-1
cdr3_aa: CASSLGLAGVEHEQYF; v_call: TRBV5-1
cdr3_aa: CASSLLMGQGYGYTF; v_call: TRBV28
cdr3_aa: CAWRVGQYHNEQFF; v_call: TRBV30
cdr3_aa: CASSSTRVALATSREQYF; v_call: TRBV27
cdr3_aa: CASSQPTPGLAAQETQYF; v_call: TRBV4-1
cdr3_aa: CASSLQISRGETQYF; v_call: TRBV11-2
cdr3_aa: CASSPGGGTAFTDTQYF; v_call: TRBV9
cdr3_aa: CASSLSGVGNGELFF; v_call: TRBV7-9
cdr3_aa: CASSSGQGNEQFF; v_call: TRBV18
cdr3_aa: CASSPGLAGVFEQYF; v_call: TRBV7-3
cdr3_aa: CASSPYGSGRGNEQYF; v_call: TRBV18